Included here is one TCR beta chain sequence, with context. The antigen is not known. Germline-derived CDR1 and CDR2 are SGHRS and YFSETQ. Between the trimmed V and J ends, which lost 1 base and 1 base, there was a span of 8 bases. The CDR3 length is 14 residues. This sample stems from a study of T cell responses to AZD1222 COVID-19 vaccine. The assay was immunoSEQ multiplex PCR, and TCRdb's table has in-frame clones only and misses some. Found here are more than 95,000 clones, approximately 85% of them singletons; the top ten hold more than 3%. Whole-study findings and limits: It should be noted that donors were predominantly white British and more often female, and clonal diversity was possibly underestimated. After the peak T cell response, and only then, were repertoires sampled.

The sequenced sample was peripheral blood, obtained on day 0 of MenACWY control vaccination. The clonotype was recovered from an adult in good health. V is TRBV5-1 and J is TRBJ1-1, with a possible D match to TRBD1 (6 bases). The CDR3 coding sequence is TGCGCCAGCAGCTTGTGGGACAAGAACACTGAAGCTTTCTTT. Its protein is CASSLWDKNTEAFF.